Sequencing of this T cell receptor beta chain was carried out in a study of spatial heterogeneity in lung cancer. Study results and limitations: In blood, ubiquitous expanded tumor TCRs appeared more at resection than follow-up.

This clonotype was counted only a few times. Its matching antigen is unknown. TCRdb fed the 5' RACE reads into MiXCR, producing one record per CDR3 protein. The repertoire includes under 20,000 distinct CDR3 sequences, 8% to 10% of them detected once, and around 34% sits in the top ten. Time point meaning: blood at routine non-recurrence follow-up after resection. The input material, whole RNA from tumor, nontumor lung or frozen PBMC, was sequenced unsorted. The length of the CDR3 is 15 residues. CDR1 is DFQATT, CDR2 SNEGSKA, per germline (reference sequence). Deletions cut 3 bases from V and 4 bases from J, with 13 bases between.

The material was PBMCs, obtained at follow-up. This TCR was recovered from a female donor with early-stage non-small cell lung cancer. The chain recombines TRBV20-1 with TRBJ1-6; TRBD1 is a possible D gene (5 bases). CDR3 sequence (DNA): TGCAGTGCTAGGGAGAGGGGCTGGTATAATTCACCCCTCCACTTT. It yields the protein CSARERGWYNSPLHF.